This TCR beta chain was identified in a study of blood T cell repertoires in COVID-19 (dated by TCRdb to the early 2020s). Turning to the overall study: Samples from collaborators originated in the United States, Italy and Spain and spanned both the acute and convalescent phases of COVID-19. The material from the prospective study consisted of cDNA or gDNA derived from T cells, B-cell-depleted T cells, or PBMCs. The dataset comprised deeply sampled blood TCRbeta repertoires from subjects exposed to, actively infected with, or recovered from COVID-19. The repertoires were released in a freely available public database meant as a resource for research on the immune response to SARS-CoV-2. The samples were drawn from two sources: the first 160 participants of the ongoing ImmuneRACE study, and 1,200 or so subjects contributed by 6 global collaborators. A de-identified subject ID, COVID-19 status, age in years and sex were almost always included in the sample metadata. Where available, HLA class I and class II types were taken from metadata supplied by the sample provider and were not determined by assay-based typing.

Here is what the overall study found, with its caveats: How much clinical and demographic metadata was included differed by source and by participant, and the metadata was provided uncurated.

The immunoSEQ Assay, a bias-controlled multiplex PCR, was used to amplify TCRbeta CDR3 regions from genomic DNA. As for how the authors treated the data: Within the assay, amplification of reference gene primers was used to estimate how many nucleated cells each sample contained. To quantify the absolute abundance of each unique TCRbeta CDR3 rearrangement, sequence reads were collapsed and filtered. For each sample, productive Simpson clonality was calculated as the square root of Simpson's diversity index over productive rearrangements. Here the immuneACCESS table is served through TCRdb, limited to in-frame sequences with V and J called. Missing clones are a known gap in these copies; in checked studies unresolved V genes cover under half, and the rest lacks a known reason. V, J and clone size were drawn from that table, and D and trimming were deduced from the DNA. This sample holds 150,000 to 200,000 clones; approximately 88% were observed only once. The ten most abundant clones make up 9.1% of the sample.

For this clone: This clone's antigen is unknown. Base-call qualities are not available, and no considerably larger clone is one nucleotide away.

Each collaborating institution followed its own protocols to collect whole blood in K2EDTA tubes. For TCRbeta analysis, collaborators shipped samples as frozen whole blood, isolated PBMCs, or DNA extracted from either of those sample types. The V and J ends are trimmed by 0 bases and 2 bases, leaving 14 bases between them. The CDR3 numbers 18 residues from cysteine through phenylalanine. Solely the CDR3 DNA is kept, with 54 bases framed from the first base. Sequences LGHNA (CDR1) and YSLEER (CDR2) are obtained from the germline V gene. This TCR came from a woman aged 80 or over with active or convalescent COVID-19. The sequencing input was peripheral blood. Recombination connected TRBV4-3 to TRBJ2-6; the D segment could be TRBD1, given 5 matching bases. The nucleotide sequence reads as follows: TGCGCCAGCAGCCAAGAGGCCCTTCAGGGCACTGGGGCCAACGTCCTGACTTTC. This yields the protein CASSQEALQGTGANVLTF.